These 21 T cell receptor beta chains were sequenced from one sample in a study of blood T cells in healthy people across ages. Together with a sample-barcoded 5' primer, a J-beta primer mix was included in a second PCR lasting about 6 to 11 cycles. MiXCR, run by TCRdb on the 5' RACE reads, gives a single entry per CDR3 protein. The data contain hundreds of thousands of distinct CDR3 sequences, less than 40% of them singletons. Sequenced material: blood. The receptor set was obtained from a woman over 75 in good health.

The chain has TRBV14 and TRBJ1-4; D gene ambiguous. The CDR3 extends over 12 amino acids. Trimming removed 2 bases from V and 5 bases from J, with 3 bases in between. Germline CDR1 reads SGHDN; CDR2 reads FVKESK. CDR3 region: CASSQRNEKLFF. The CDR3 coding sequence is TGTGCCAGCAGCCAAAGGAATGAAAAACTGTTTTTT.

This chain links TRBV7-9 with TRBJ1-2, with D unclear. Germline values: CDR1 SEHNR, CDR2 FQNEAQ (reference sequence). V lost 1 base and J 6 bases, leaving 30 bases between the germline ends. The CDR3 spans 20 residues. The CDR3 protein is CASSLDPPSIDKPIPDGYTF. CDR3 coding DNA: TGTGCCAGCAGCTTAGACCCCCCCTCTATTGACAAGCCCATTCCGGATGGCTACACCTTC.

Comments on this clonotype: Just one base apart from a much larger clone, this may be a read error. This chain uses TRBV4-2 with TRBJ2-5; D is perhaps TRBD1 (5 bases). The J call is uncertain, as TRBJ2-7 better fits the DNA end. The CDR3 has 13 amino acids. Germline V CDR1 and CDR2: LGHNA, YNFKEQ. This CDR3 is CASSQDKGHEQYF. DNA of the CDR3: TGTGCCAGCAGCCAAGATAAGGGGCACGAGCAGTACTTC.

In the case of this clonotype: Germline is not matched at one junction end, which may reflect a read error. This chain links TRBV5-1 with TRBJ2-5; no firm D call. The CDR3 covers 15 residues. Germline V CDR1 and CDR2: SGHRS, YFSETQ. The CDR3 DNA is TGCGCCAGCAGCTTGTTGGTCCAGGATCAAGAGACCCAGGTCTTC. It yields the protein CASSLLVQDQETQVF.

V usage is TRBV12-3 or TRBV12-4 and J usage is TRBJ1-1; D remains ambiguous. The CDR3 covers 13 residues. V was shortened by 5 bases and J by 4 bases, with 11 bases between the two germline ends. As DNA, the CDR3 is TGTGCCAGCAGTCCGAGCCGGGGCACTGAAGCTTTCTTT. This encodes CASSPSRGTEAFF.

The chain employs TRBV20-1 and TRBJ1-3; D call uncertain. CDR1 is DFQATT and CDR2 is SNEGSKA in the germline V gene (reference sequence). Trimming shortened V by 3 bases and J by 2 bases, and 8 bases separated the two germline ends. CDR3 length: 13 residues. The CDR3 sequence is CSARETAGNTIYF. Written as DNA, the CDR3 is TGCAGTGCTAGGGAGACGGCTGGAAACACCATATATTTT.

This chain uses TRBV20-1 with TRBJ2-3; D not resolved. Deletions cut 7 bases from V and 2 bases from J, with 13 bases between. The CDR3 covers 13 residues. Germline V CDR1 and CDR2: DFQATT, SNEGSKA (reference sequence). This CDR3 reads CSGVLTYTDTQYF. DNA for the CDR3: TGCAGTGGGGTCCTCACATACACAGATACGCAGTATTTT.

The sample holds a few counts of this clonotype. In nucleotides, the CDR3 is TGTGCCAGCAGCCCCACCGGGACAACGGGGACTGAAGCTTTCTTT. Amino acid sequence: CASSPTGTTGTEAFF. The chain has TRBV7-2 and TRBJ1-1; possible D gene TRBD1, 6 bases. The CDR3 contains 15 residues. Germline V lookup: CDR1 SGHTA, CDR2 FQGNSA. V was shortened by 5 bases and J by 5 bases, with 18 bases between the two germline ends.

This clonotype was observed a handful of times. The CDR3 loop reads CASSYLDKNTEAFF. CDR3 sequence (DNA): TGTGCCAGCAGTTACTTGGACAAGAACACTGAAGCTTTCTTT. The chain couples TRBV6-5 to TRBJ1-1; D is perhaps TRBD1 (5 bases). V was clipped by 1 base and J by 1 base, with 7 bases between them. Germline values: CDR1 MNHEY, CDR2 SVGAGI. The CDR3 spans 14 residues.

This clonotype was counted at least ten times. The chain couples TRBV5-6 to TRBJ2-7, with D possibly TRBD1 on 5 matching bases. CDR1 is SGHDT and CDR2 is YYEEEE in the germline V gene. Trimming shortened V by 0 bases and J by 4 bases, and 14 bases separated the two germline ends. The CDR3 loop spans 15 amino acids. The CDR3 loop is CASSLGVRTTYEQYF. For the CDR3, the DNA is TGTGCCAGCAGCTTGGGAGTAAGGACAACGTACGAGCAGTACTTC.

This clonotype was seen repeatedly, ten times or more. The V and J genes are TRBV12-3 or TRBV12-4 and TRBJ1-1, with TRBD1 as a possible D gene (5 bases). Trimming cost V 2 bases and J 4 bases, with 14 bases left between them. This CDR3 is 15 amino acids long. The DNA of the CDR3 is TGTGCCAGCAGTTTACGTCCGGCGGGACTCACTGAAGCTTTCTTT. This gives the protein CASSLRPAGLTEAFF.

This clonotype showed up just a few times. The genes are TRBV7-2 and TRBJ2-1; TRBD2 might be the D (7 bases). The CDR3 extends over 15 amino acids. In germline, CDR1 is SGHTA, CDR2 FQGNSA. The V gene lost 7 bases and the J gene lost 8 bases, with 21 bases spanning the gap. CDR3 region: CASTPWGGPRDEQFF. The CDR3 region has the DNA TGTGCCAGCACCCCATGGGGGGGCCCTAGGGATGAGCAGTTCTTC.

This clonotype was counted ten times or more. The rearrangement links TRBV3-1 to TRBJ2-6; D might be TRBD1 (7 bases). This CDR3 is 18 amino acids long. Trimming stripped 4 bases from V and 0 bases from J, with 16 bases between. The germline gives CDR1 LGHDT, CDR2 YNNKEL (reference sequence). CDR3 coding DNA: TGTGCCAGCAGCCGGGGGGACAGTCAAATCTCTGGGGCCAACGTCCTGACTTTC. This codes for CASSRGDSQISGANVLTF.

This clonotype was seen repeatedly, ten times or more. The V call is TRBV6-5, the J call TRBJ2-1; 7 bases align to TRBD1. Germline loops: CDR1 MNHEY, CDR2 SVGAGI. The CDR3 runs 14 residues. The V segment lost 4 bases and the J segment 6 bases; nucleotides outside the gene matches: 6. CDR3 DNA: TGTGCCAGCAGTTCCCCGGACAGGCTCAATGAGCAGTTCTTC. Translating gives CASSSPDRLNEQFF.

This clonotype was seen only a few times. A much larger clone differs from this one at a single base, so this may be a read error. The J gene is TRBJ2-5, the V gene TRBV20-1, with 9 bases identical to TRBD2. Germline trimming cut 0 bases from V and 9 bases from J; bases unmatched to any gene: 11. Germline V gives CDR1 DFQATT, CDR2 SNEGSKA (reference sequence). The CDR3 runs to 15 residues. The CDR3 here is CSARDGGGASPPQYF. CDR3 nucleotides: TGCAGTGCTAGAGATGGCGGGGGGGCATCTCCCCCCCAGTACTTC.

J is TRBJ2-7 and V is TRBV28, with TRBD1 identical over 9 bases. With 7 bases clipped from V and 4 bases from J, the junction kept 8 bases outside the gene matches. CDR3 length: 14 residues. Germline CDR1 reads MDHEN; CDR2 reads SYDVKM. The CDR3 protein is CASTSGTGSYEQYF. The DNA for the CDR3 is TGTGCCAGCACCTCCGGGACAGGGTCATACGAGCAGTACTTC.

About this clonotype itself: One junction end disagrees with the germline gene, perhaps due to a read error. The DNA for the CDR3 is TGTGCCAGCAGTGAATGGGGTGGGGCGGGTTCACCCCCCCACTTT. Translated: CASSEWGGAGSPPHF. J is TRBJ1-6 and V is TRBV25-1, with a tentative D call TRBD1 (5 bases). Germline lookup yields CDR1 MGHDK and CDR2 SYGVNS. The CDR3 runs 15 residues. The variable domain in full, completed from reference TRBV25-1 and TRBJ1-6, reads EADIYQTPRYLVIGTGKKITLECSQTMGHDKMYWYQQDPGMELHLIHYSYGVNSTEKGDLSSESTVSRIRTEHFPLTLESARPSHTSQYLCASSEWGGAGSPPHFGNGTRLTVT.

The chain uses TRBV6-1 and TRBJ1-1; 7 nucleotides match TRBD1. The CDR3 has 13 amino acids. Germline V CDR1 and CDR2: MNHNS, SASEGT. Unmatched junction bases numbered 9, after V lost 4 bases and J lost 10 bases. CDR3 sequence: CASSVSLQGGAFF. Written as DNA, the CDR3 is TGTGCCAGCAGTGTTTCCCTCCAGGGGGGAGCTTTCTTT.

This clonotype was observed at least ten times. The rearrangement uses TRBV7-6 and TRBJ1-6; 7 positions agree with TRBD1. The CDR3 sequence is 15 residues long. From germline, CDR1 is SGHVS and CDR2 FNYEAQ. Trimming cost V 8 bases and J 5 bases; bases outside gene matches: 9. Written as DNA, the CDR3 is TGTGCCAGCGTCCCCCCAAGGGGGCATAATTCACCCCTCCACTTT. It encodes CASVPPRGHNSPLHF. The full variable domain, in which reference TRBV7-6 and TRBJ1-6 provide the parts outside the CDR3, is GAGVSQSPRYKVTKRGQDVALRCDPISGHVSLYWYRQALGQGPEFLTYFNYEAQQDKSGLPNDRFSAERPEGSISTLTIQRTEQRDSAMYRCASVPPRGHNSPLHFGNGTRLTVT.

As regards this clonotype: A read error may explain this, as a much larger clone is one base away. This chain uses TRBV18 with TRBJ1-2, with 8 bases fitting TRBD1. Trimming took 2 bases from V and 4 from J; bases not matched to a gene: 3. The germline V gene encodes CDR1 KGHSH and CDR2 LQKENI. The CDR3 is made up of 14 amino acids. CDR3 amino acids: CASSPTGGAYGYTF. The CDR3 nucleotides are TGTGCCAGCTCACCAACAGGGGGGGCCTATGGCTACACCTTC.

This clonotype was found many times. The V call is TRBV12-3 or TRBV12-4, the J call TRBJ1-4, with 7 bases aligning to TRBD1. Unmatched junction bases numbered 15, after V lost 6 bases and J lost 5 bases. The CDR3 has 17 residues. The DNA of the CDR3 is TGTGCCAGCAGCAAAGGGGGATTGACAGGGCAGAATGAAAAACTGTTTTTT. Translating it yields CASSKGGLTGQNEKLFF.